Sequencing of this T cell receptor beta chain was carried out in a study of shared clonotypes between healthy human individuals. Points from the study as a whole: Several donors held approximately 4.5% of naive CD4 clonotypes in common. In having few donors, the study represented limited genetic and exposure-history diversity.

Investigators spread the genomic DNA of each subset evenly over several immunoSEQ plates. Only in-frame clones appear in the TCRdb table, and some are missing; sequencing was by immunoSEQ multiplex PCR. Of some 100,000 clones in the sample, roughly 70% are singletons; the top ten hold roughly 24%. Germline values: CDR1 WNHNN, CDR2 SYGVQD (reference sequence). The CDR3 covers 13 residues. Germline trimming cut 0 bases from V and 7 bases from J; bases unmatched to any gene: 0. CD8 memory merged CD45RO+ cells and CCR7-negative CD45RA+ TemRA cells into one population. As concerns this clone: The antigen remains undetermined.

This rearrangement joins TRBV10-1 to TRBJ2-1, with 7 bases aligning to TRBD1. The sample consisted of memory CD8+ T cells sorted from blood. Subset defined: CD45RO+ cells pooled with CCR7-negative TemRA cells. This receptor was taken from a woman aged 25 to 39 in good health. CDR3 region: CASSESDRNEQFF. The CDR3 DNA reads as TGCGCCAGCAGTGAGTCGGACAGGAATGAGCAGTTCTTC.